This T cell receptor beta chain comes out of a study of blood T cells in healthy people across ages. Study as a whole: About one barcoded beta molecule was captured per two T cells (by template switching). Study results and limitations: Leaving the PBMCs unsorted stopped any conclusive comparison of naive versus antigen-experienced cells. Estimates drawn from one million T cells were deemed to understate diversity.

The CDR3 is 15 amino acids. The V and J ends lost 4 bases and 0 bases respectively, with 10 bases between them. The germline V gene has CDR1 KGHSH and CDR2 LQKENI. This clonotype was seen more than once but under ten times. What it binds is unknown. Sample-barcoded 5' priming and a J-beta primer mix drove a second PCR of 7 to 11 cycles. TCRdb reprocessed the 5' RACE reads with MiXCR, giving one entry per CDR3 protein. The repertoire includes around 1,600,000 distinct CDR3 sequences, approximately 43% of them detected once, and around 4% sits in the top ten. V is TRBV18 and J is TRBJ2-1; D gene ambiguous. The sequenced material came from blood. This clonotype was sampled from a woman between 18 and 30 years old in good health. The CDR3 region is CASSRSSSSYNEQFF. DNA for the CDR3: TGTGCCAGCTCACGGAGTTCTAGCTCCTACAATGAGCAGTTCTTC.